The present TCR beta chain was sequenced within a study of beta chain features in type 1 diabetes. About the research overall: The patients were much like the healthy donors in age, gender and cell yields.

Overall study findings and caveats: TCRB CDR3s from Type 1 diabetes patients were moderately but significantly shorter in all four CD4+ subsets. cDNA sequencing could over-represent cells with high TCR expression.

Every bit of the isolated RNA underwent reverse transcription, so sequencing read expressed TCRB transcripts. Clones were sequenced by immunoSEQ multiplex PCR, and TCRdb holds only the in-frame ones, with some missing. This repertoire shows under 950,000 clones, 17% found once; its top ten account for 0.023%. Germline CDR1 SGHRS, CDR2 YFSETQ. V dropped 2 bases and J dropped 8 bases, with 10 bases sitting between them. The CDR3 is 12 residues long. With respect to this clone: The antigen remains undetermined.

The TCR comes from a woman between 18 and 29 years old in good health. This chain joins TRBV5-1 and TRBJ2-5; D is uncertain. Sequenced: naive CD4+ T cells from blood. The CDR3 loop reads CASSFPDETQYF. As DNA, the CDR3 is TGCGCCAGCAGCTTCCCCGACGAAACCCAGTACTTC.